The text below deals with one T cell receptor beta chain. Antigen: not known. TCRdb keeps only in-frame clones here, not all; method: immunoSEQ multiplex PCR. The sample lists tens of thousands of clones, around 97% occurring once. The sample belongs to a study of monozygotic twins with cystic fibrosis. General study results and limits: Median Simpson clonality of roughly 0.01 suggested naive T cells predominated. In this small cohort, shared CDR3 numbers showed no association with age, concordance or disease severity.

This CDR3 comprises 16 residues. The germline V gene encodes CDR1 KGHSH and CDR2 LQKENI. Trimming shortened V by 2 bases and J by 4 bases, and 14 bases separated the two germline ends. This chain connects TRBV18 to TRBJ2-2; D not resolved. Material for sequencing was blood. The clonotype originates from a girl aged 10-17 years with cystic fibrosis. The CDR3 bases are TGTGCCAGCTCACCAAGCTTTCTGGTCGCCACCGGGGAGCTGTTTTTT. Amino acid sequence: CASSPSFLVATGELFF.